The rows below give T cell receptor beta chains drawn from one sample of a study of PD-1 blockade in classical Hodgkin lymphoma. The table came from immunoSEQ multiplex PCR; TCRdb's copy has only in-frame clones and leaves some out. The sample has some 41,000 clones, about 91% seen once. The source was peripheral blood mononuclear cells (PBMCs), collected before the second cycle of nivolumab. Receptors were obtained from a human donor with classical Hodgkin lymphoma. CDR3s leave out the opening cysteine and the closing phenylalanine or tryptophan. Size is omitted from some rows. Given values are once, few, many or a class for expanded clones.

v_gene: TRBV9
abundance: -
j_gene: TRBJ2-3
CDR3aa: ASSVGGFVDTQY

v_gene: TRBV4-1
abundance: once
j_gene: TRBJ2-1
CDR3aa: ASSHPGGGGSYNEQF

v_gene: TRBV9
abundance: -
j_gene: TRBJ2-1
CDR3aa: ASSDRSSGDEQF

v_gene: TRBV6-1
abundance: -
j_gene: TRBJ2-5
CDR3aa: ASTSGTGKETQY

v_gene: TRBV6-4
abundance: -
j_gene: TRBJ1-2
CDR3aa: ASSWYRPYGYT

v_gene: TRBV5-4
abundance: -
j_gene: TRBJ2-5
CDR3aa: ASMEGLGTQY

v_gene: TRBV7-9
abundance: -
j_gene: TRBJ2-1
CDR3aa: ASSSLTHGLTSFPNEQF

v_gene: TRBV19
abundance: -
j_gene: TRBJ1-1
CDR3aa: ASSIVDRGRTEAF

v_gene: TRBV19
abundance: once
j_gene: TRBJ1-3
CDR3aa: ASMQNTIY

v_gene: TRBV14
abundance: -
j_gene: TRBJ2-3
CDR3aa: ASSQQLAGVPDTQY

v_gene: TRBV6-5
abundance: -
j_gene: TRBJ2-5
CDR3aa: ASSYFRGQETQY

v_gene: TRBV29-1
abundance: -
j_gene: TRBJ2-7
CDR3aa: SVRGLSYEQY

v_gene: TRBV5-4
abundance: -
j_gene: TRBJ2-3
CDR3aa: ASSPETIILAGTDTQY

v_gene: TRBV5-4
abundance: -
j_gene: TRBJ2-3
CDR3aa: ASSLEPGTSGRVTTQY

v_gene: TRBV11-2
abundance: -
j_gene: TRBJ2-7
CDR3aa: ASSLVGSANEQY

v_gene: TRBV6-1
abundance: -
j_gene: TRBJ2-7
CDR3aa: ASPTSGQDNYEQY

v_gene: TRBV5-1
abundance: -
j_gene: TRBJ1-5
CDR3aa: ASSPGQVSNQPQH

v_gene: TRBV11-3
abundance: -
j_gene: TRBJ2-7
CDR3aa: ASSLDLYSGASYEQY

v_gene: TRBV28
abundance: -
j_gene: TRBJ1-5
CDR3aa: ASSGTIYTQPQH

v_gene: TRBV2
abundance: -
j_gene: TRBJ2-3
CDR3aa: ASSPLADTQY

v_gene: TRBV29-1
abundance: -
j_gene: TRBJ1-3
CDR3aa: SVDSDSGNTIY

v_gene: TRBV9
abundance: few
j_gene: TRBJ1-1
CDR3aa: ASSRTGERAEAF

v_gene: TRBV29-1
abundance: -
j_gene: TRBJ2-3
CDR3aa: SVGTSGRADTQY

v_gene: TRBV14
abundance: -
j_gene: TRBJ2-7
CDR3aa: ASSQRGLAGGYYEQY

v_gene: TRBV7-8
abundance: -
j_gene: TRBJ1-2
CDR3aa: ASSAIPKRTGGNYGYT

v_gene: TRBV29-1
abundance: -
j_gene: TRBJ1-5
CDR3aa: SVVPDSNQPQH

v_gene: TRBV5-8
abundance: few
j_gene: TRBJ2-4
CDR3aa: ASSTRDRPKNIQY

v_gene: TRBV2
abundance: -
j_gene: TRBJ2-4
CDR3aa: ASRVAGAKNIQY

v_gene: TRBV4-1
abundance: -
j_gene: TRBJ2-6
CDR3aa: ASSPPPGAGANVLT

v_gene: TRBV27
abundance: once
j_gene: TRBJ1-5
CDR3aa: ASTSKEGLQPQH

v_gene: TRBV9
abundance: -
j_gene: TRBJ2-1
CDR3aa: ASSVSVGPYNEQF